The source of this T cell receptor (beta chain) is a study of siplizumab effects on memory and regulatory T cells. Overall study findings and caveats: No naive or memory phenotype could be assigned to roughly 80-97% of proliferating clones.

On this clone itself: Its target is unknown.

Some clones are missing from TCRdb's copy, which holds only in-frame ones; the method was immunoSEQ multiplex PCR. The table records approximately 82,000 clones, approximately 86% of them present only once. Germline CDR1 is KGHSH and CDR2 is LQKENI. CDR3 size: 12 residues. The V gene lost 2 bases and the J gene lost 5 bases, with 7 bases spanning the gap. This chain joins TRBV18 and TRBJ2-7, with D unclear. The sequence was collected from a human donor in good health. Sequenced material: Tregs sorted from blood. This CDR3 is CASSPDSDEQYF. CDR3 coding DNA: TGTGCCAGCTCACCAGACTCAGACGAGCAGTACTTC.